Below, one TCR beta chain is given with its context. It has no known antigen specificity. Base quality data are lacking; no much larger clone is found one base away. The germline ends are 9 bases apart after V is trimmed by 2 bases and J by 4 bases. Sequences MNHEY (CDR1) and SVGAGI (CDR2) are obtained from the germline V gene. From cysteine to phenylalanine, the CDR3 is 14 amino acids long. Only the CDR3 DNA is retained, 42 bases long and in frame from the first base. This entry comes from a study of human T cells and chemical hapten exposure (dated by TCRdb to the early 2020s). Looking at the study overall: For sensitization, 2% DPC in acetone was applied to a roughly 2 cm by roughly 2 cm area of upper inner arm skin. Weekly therapeutic DPC doses were additionally applied to the scalp of patients throughout the approximately 24-week study period. Patch tests used Finn chambers with 0.01% DPC on the upper back, scored after 6 days by International Contact Dermatitis Research Group standards. Alopecia areata with under or over 50% scalp involvement, alopecia totalis and alopecia universalis were represented in the patient cohort, which was mostly female. The libraries were sequenced as a pool, and the TCR yield per sample differed mostly because of small variations in library volumes within the pool. In alopecia patients, the study followed how the peripheral blood TCR repertoire changed in vivo over primary and secondary sensitization to diphenylcyclopropenone (DPC), a hapten. Blood was sampled from patients pre-sensitization (week 0) and at 2, 6 and about 24 weeks after DPC sensitization. Roughly 30 alopecia patients gave blood for TCR sequencing at one to four time points (pre-sensitization, 2, 6 and 24 weeks).

Overall results and qualifications from the work: Significantly more large CDR3 similarity clusters were formed by expanded TCRs than by pre-sensitization or healthy control sets, consistent with antigen-driven responses. A positive correlation was found between the number of PT1 expanded TCRs and patch test score, with significance reached at thresholds 8, 16 and 32 but not 4. Repeated subsampling changed both the strength of the expansion versus patch-test correlation and the threshold at which the correlation became significant. DPC sensitization did not change how many TCRs were above 1 in 1000 frequency, and no evidence was found of alterations in global repertoire structure. All patients had alopecia, a presumed autoimmune disease, so their immune response might differ from that of healthy individuals.

To prepare the library, RACE was applied. Sequenced using a NextSeq 500. During library preparation, unique molecular identifiers were attached to individual cDNA molecules so that TCRs could be counted quantitatively and reproducibly. From each blood RNA sample, both TCR alpha and TCR beta chains were sequenced. In the authors' own workflow: The median number of TCRs per sample was some 100,000, ranging from roughly 23,224 to 700,000. V, J and CDR3 annotation of the TCR reads was carried out using the Decombinator software suite. Every sample was subsampled to the same number of TCRs (28,000) for the PS versus PT1 abundance plots. TCRs were defined as expanded if absent before sensitization and observed at least eight times at the 2-week time point. TCRdb applied fastp at Q25 and MiXCR to the public reads, then kept only in-frame beta chains. Each entry merges the rows of one CDR3 protein and shows their most common DNA and genes. The V and J calls reflect TCRdb's pipeline rather than the authors' work. Here the sample has around 380,000 distinct CDR3 sequences; over 5% occur a single time. Around 8% of the sample lies in the top ten.

This specimen's time point label, interpreted: pre-sensitization, week 0. In the paper's terms, the treatment or condition label means: therapeutic diphenylcyclopropenone sensitization with weekly scalp DPC. At every patch-test visit, the blood draw took place before the patch test was put on. Patients were considered eligible if aged 18 to 70, diagnosed with alopecia and deemed suitable for DPC therapy, and patients were excluded if pregnant. Total RNA was extracted from unfractionated whole blood that had been collected in Tempus Blood RNA tubes. The sequence came from a woman aged 18-29 years with alopecia areata. Some clones in this sample may be carry-over from other donors' samples. The chain uses TRBV6-5 and TRBJ1-3; TRBD1 might be the D gene, on 5 matching bases. Sequenced here: whole blood, sampled in connection with sensitization to the hapten diphenylcyclopropenone (DPC). In nucleotides, the sequence is TGTGCCAGCAGTTACAGGGACGGAGGAAACACCATATATTTT. Translation gives CASSYRDGGNTIYF.